This record concerns one T cell receptor (beta chain) sequence. This clonotype is classified as large (0.1 to 1%). No antigen is known for it. Base-call qualities are not available, and no considerably larger clone is one nucleotide away. Reading the label with the study, this specimen's treatment or condition is: skin biopsy from PPD injection site in Mantoux-positive individual. Total RNA was used without cell sorting and was treated with RQ1 DNase before reverse transcription, with a target input of 1 to 1000 ng. The study reported a robust and sensitive protocol to amplify, sequence and analyze TCRs, based on 3' ligation of a UMI-containing oligonucleotide to TCR cDNA. In individuals with a positive Mantoux test, tuberculin skin test biopsies were taken from sites that had been injected with PPD. Libraries were prepared from skin biopsies and whole blood so that pipeline robustness could be tested in samples in which T cells form a minority population.

This specimen belongs to a study of naive and memory T cell subsets (dated 2017 in TCRdb). As for the study more broadly: The figure summarizing these samples reported roughly 10 blood donors, 7 tuberculin skin test biopsies and 3 saline control biopsies. Skin biopsies were taken from tuberculin skin test sites or from saline-injected control sites and were processed for RNA extraction as described before. PCR2 was typically run as a SYBR Green qPCR and stopped at a set threshold, although low-input samples could use end-point PCR of approximately 6 cycles instead.

The research as a whole found: Higher TCR numbers at tuberculin skin test sites were interpreted as T cell infiltration of a delayed type IV hypersensitivity reaction. TCR sequences were reportedly recovered from both skin biopsy types, with far more TCRs at tuberculin skin test sites. The paper did not give details of skin biopsy collection and RNA processing, instead referencing earlier studies for those details. The RNA-based method was acknowledged to be potentially sensitive to changes in TCR transcripts with T cell activation and differentiation.

Preparation of the library involved UMI-ligation and nested PCR. For the blood and skin samples, TCR RNA was reverse transcribed with SuperScript IV using primers for the alpha and beta constant regions. The ligated cDNA was amplified in four rounds of PCR with nested alpha and beta constant region primers together with the SP2 primer. Using T4 RNA ligase 1, an oligonucleotide carrying both the Illumina SP2 primer and a UMI was ligated onto the 3' end of the cDNA. To prevent hairpin formation, the 12-nucleotide UMI was made up of two random hexamers with an eight-base spacer between them. From the second PCR onward, the TCR alpha and beta chain libraries were handled separately, and dual indexing was used for multiplexing. After pooling, the indexed libraries were analyzed by capillary electrophoresis and sequenced on either an Illumina MiSeq or NextSeq. PhiX DNA at roughly 4.5-7% was added to the libraries to raise base diversity and improve cluster recognition. The paper's data handling went like this. Demultiplexor extracted UMIs from read 2, combined them with read 1 TCR sequence, and split reads by sample indices. Decombinator identified V and J genes and V-J junctions, assigning each TCR a five-part identifier including V and J deletions. Collapsinator used UMIs to correct sequencing errors and PCR amplification heterogeneity, yielding UMI-based abundance per TCR. Identifiers were converted to nucleotide sequence by CDR3Translator and translated to amino acids, and CDR3 regions were extracted on the basis of terminal motifs. After normalization to the amount of input RNA, the error-corrected alpha and beta TCR counts from blood and from skin were compared. Using fastp trimming at Q25 and MiXCR clonotype assembly, TCRdb reanalyzed the public sequencing data and kept in-frame beta chains. Identical CDR3 protein sequences are pooled into one entry, listed with their most common genes and DNA. TCRdb, not the original authors, processed these V and J calls. The sample includes 17,000 or so distinct CDR3 sequences, with about a tenth observed a single time. Of the sample, around 6.8% falls within the top ten clones.

Taken from cysteine to phenylalanine, the CDR3 has 16 residues. The DNA shown is the 48-base CDR3, in frame from base 1. Trimming at the junction amounts to 4 bases on V and 0 bases on J, and the germline ends lie 12 bases apart. CDR1 SGHDN and CDR2 FVKESK were looked up in the germline V gene. In this chain, TRBV14 is recombined with TRBJ2-2; the D segment could be TRBD2, given 6 matching bases. Sequences were derived from skin, sampled from a tuberculin skin test site. The TCR was taken from an adult in good health. This receptor has the CDR3 CASSPGGTANTGELFF. The nucleotide sequence reads as follows: TGTGCCAGCAGCCCTGGCGGGACCGCGAACACCGGGGAGCTGTTTTTT.